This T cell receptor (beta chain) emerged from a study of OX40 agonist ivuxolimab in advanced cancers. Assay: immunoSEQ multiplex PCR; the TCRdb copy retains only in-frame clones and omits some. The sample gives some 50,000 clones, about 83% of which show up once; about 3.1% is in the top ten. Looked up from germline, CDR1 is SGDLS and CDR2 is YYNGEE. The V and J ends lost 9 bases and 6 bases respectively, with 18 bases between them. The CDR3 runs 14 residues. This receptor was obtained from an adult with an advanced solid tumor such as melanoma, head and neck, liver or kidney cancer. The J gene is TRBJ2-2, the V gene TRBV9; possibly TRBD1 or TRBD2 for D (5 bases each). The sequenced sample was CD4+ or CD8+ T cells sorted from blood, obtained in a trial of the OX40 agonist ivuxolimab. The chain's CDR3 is CATSRGPDPGELFF. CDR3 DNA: TGTGCCACCAGTCGGGGCCCGGATCCCGGGGAGCTGTTTTTT.